The 28 T cell receptor beta chains reported below all come from one sample, sequenced in a study of blood T cell repertoires in COVID-19. Data came from immunoSEQ multiplex PCR; TCRdb stores just in-frame clones and leaves some out. This sample has hundreds of thousands of clones, with roughly 85% found just once. The sample was peripheral blood. These receptors came from a human donor in a cohort sampled during active COVID-19.

V gene TRBV19 combines with J gene TRBJ2-7; the match to TRBD1 covers 7 bases. CDR1 is LNHDA, CDR2 SQIVND, per germline (reference sequence). Trimming removed 5 bases from V and 2 bases from J; junction bases left unmatched: 6. The CDR3 extends over 14 amino acids. CDR3 nucleotides: TGTGCCAGTAGTCCGGGACAGAGCACCTACGAGCAGTACTTC. It is translated as CASSPGQSTYEQYF.

This chain joins TRBV6-5 and TRBJ2-2; a weak D match, TRBD2 (6 bases). Germline CDR1 and CDR2: MNHEY and SVGAGI. This CDR3 spans 14 amino acids. Between the trimmed V and J ends, which lost 5 bases and 7 bases, there was a span of 14 bases. In nucleotides, the CDR3 is TGTGCCAGCAGTCGCAGGGAGGAGGGCGGGGAGCTGTTTTTT. It is translated as CASSRREEGGELFF.

This chain joins TRBV28 and TRBJ1-1; the D is unclear. CDR3 length: 14 amino acids. Germline V gene lookup returns CDR1 MDHEN and CDR2 SYDVKM. The V and J ends lost 2 bases and 5 bases respectively, with 12 bases between them. CDR3 nucleotides: TGTGCCAGCAGTTTACAGACACGGTTAACTGAAGCTTTCTTT. Translated: CASSLQTRLTEAFF.

The chain is built from TRBV5-1 and TRBJ1-2, with 7 bases matching TRBD1. V trimming: 7 bases; J trimming: 6 bases; junction bases outside the gene matches: 12. This CDR3 has 14 residues. CDR1 and CDR2 from the germline V gene are SGHRS and YFSETQ. CDR3 nucleotides: TGCGCCAGCCGGGGCGACAGGGAGGTGCATGGCTACACCTTC. Protein: CASRGDREVHGYTF.

In its sample, this clone was seen once. CDR3 sequence (DNA): TGCAGCGTTAGACAGGGCAGTGGGCCCCAGCATTTT. This encodes CSVRQGSGPQHF. The rearrangement uses TRBV29-1 and TRBJ1-5; 7 positions agree with TRBD1. Trimming cost V 5 bases and J 9 bases; bases outside gene matches: 7. There are 12 residues in the CDR3. The germline CDR1 and CDR2 sequences are SQVTM and ANQGSEA. Filled out from reference TRBV29-1 and TRBJ1-5, the complete variable domain reads SAVISQKPSRDICQRGTSLTIQCQVDSQVTMMFWYRQQPGQSLTLIATANQGSEATYESGFVIDKFPISRPNLTFSTLTVSNMSPEDSSIYLCSVRQGSGPQHFGDGTRLSIL.

At least ten counts were recorded for this clone. This chain links TRBV7-2 with TRBJ2-3, with 11 bases matching TRBD2. The germline V gene encodes CDR1 SGHTA and CDR2 FQGNSA. The CDR3 contains 16 residues. The J segment lost 5 bases and the V segment lost 4 bases, leaving 8 bases of the junction unmatched. CDR3 residues: CASSSTSGRSGDTQYF. The CDR3 coding sequence is TGTGCCAGCAGCTCTACTAGCGGGAGATCTGGAGATACGCAGTATTTT. Filled out from reference TRBV7-2 and TRBJ2-3, the complete variable domain reads GAGVSQSPSNKVTEKGKDVELRCDPISGHTALYWYRQSLGQGLEFLIYFQGNSAPDKSGLPSDRFSAERTGGSVSTLTIQRTQQEDSAVYLCASSSTSGRSGDTQYFGPGTRLTVL.

The chain recombines TRBV28 with TRBJ2-3; 9 bases fit TRBD2. The CDR3 contains 14 residues. CDR1 is MDHEN and CDR2 is SYDVKM in the germline V gene. The trim removed 4 bases at V and 3 bases at J, leaving 2 bases unmatched. CDR3 in amino acids: CASSSSGKTDTQYF. CDR3 nucleotides: TGTGCCAGCAGTTCTAGCGGGAAGACAGATACGCAGTATTTT.

In its sample, this clone was seen once. This chain links TRBV7-9 with TRBJ2-7; D gene ambiguous. Trimming left V 6 bases short and J 4 bases short, with 10 bases between. The CDR3 consists of 12 residues. Per the germline V gene, CDR1 is SEHNR and CDR2 is FQNEAQ (reference sequence). The DNA for the CDR3 is TGTGCCAGCAGTTATACAGAGTACGAGCAGTACTTC. The encoded protein is CASSYTEYEQYF.

The rearrangement links TRBV19 to TRBJ2-7, with TRBD1 matching 9 bases. This CDR3 contains 14 residues. The germline V gene encodes CDR1 LNHDA and CDR2 SQIVND (reference sequence). V trimming: 10 bases; J trimming: 6 bases; junction bases outside the gene matches: 13. The CDR3 nucleotides read TGTGCCACGTCACCGGGACAGGGTCTTGGCGAGCAGTACTTC. Protein sequence: CATSPGQGLGEQYF.

The CDR3 protein is CASNDRVNTEAFF. The CDR3 DNA reads TGTGCCAGCAACGACAGGGTGAACACTGAAGCTTTCTTT. The rearrangement uses TRBV27 and TRBJ1-1, with 7 bases that match TRBD1. CDR3 length: 13 amino acids. Germline V gene lookup returns CDR1 MNHEY and CDR2 SMNVEV (reference sequence). The V and J ends lost 7 bases and 0 bases, in that order; junction bases with no gene match: 2.

The chain recombines TRBV9 with TRBJ1-5, with 8 nucleotides matching TRBD1. The CDR3 has 15 amino acids. Germline V CDR1 and CDR2: SGDLS, YYNGEE. The V gene end was trimmed by 3 bases and the J gene end by 3 bases; junction bases not matched to a gene: 5. DNA for the CDR3: TGTGCCAGCAGCGCCACAGGGGGTCCCAATCAGCCCCAGCATTTT. Its protein product is CASSATGGPNQPQHF.

V gene TRBV6-4 combines with J gene TRBJ2-2; D is possibly TRBD2 (5 bases). V was trimmed by 0 bases and J by 7 bases, leaving 15 bases between them. The length of the CDR3 is 16 residues. The germline gives CDR1 MRHNA, CDR2 SNTAGT. In DNA form, the CDR3 reads TGTGCCAGCAGTGACTCTCTAACTAGTTTACTCGGGGAGCTGTTTTTT. Amino acid sequence: CASSDSLTSLLGELFF.

V usage is TRBV19 and J usage is TRBJ1-4, with D unclear. CDR3 length: 13 amino acids. Germline CDR1 reads LNHDA; CDR2 reads SQIVND (reference sequence). Trimming left V 3 bases short and J 6 bases short, with 8 bases between. CDR3 region: CASSMNEDEKLFF. The CDR3 bases are TGTGCCAGTAGTATGAACGAGGATGAAAAACTGTTTTTT.

The DNA for the CDR3 is TGTGCCAGTAGTATAGCCGGACTCCGCCATGAGCAGTTCTTC. Translation gives CASSIAGLRHEQFF. The rearrangement joins TRBV19 to TRBJ2-1; possibly TRBD2 for D (5 bases). The CDR3 is 14 amino acids. The germline V gene has CDR1 LNHDA and CDR2 SQIVND (reference sequence). Trimming took off 1 base at V and 8 bases at J, with 12 bases between the two ends. The full variable domain, its missing parts supplied by reference TRBV19 and TRBJ2-1, is DGGITQSPKYLFRKEGQNVTLSCEQNLNHDAMYWYRQDPGQGLRLIYYSQIVNDFQKGDIAEGYSVSREKKESFPLTVTSAQKNPTAFYLCASSIAGLRHEQFFGPGTRLTVL.

The rearrangement links TRBV14 to TRBJ1-1, with no clear D. This CDR3 contains 14 residues. Deletions cut 0 bases from V and 7 bases from J, with 12 bases between. Germline V gene data show CDR1 as SGHDN and CDR2 as FVKESK. Written as DNA, the CDR3 is TGTGCCAGCAGCCAAGAAGTGGGTCCGGGTGAAGCTTTCTTT. Protein sequence: CASSQEVGPGEAFF.

This sequence joins TRBV4-3 and TRBJ2-3; D remains ambiguous. Trimming cost V 1 base and J 2 bases, with 7 bases left between them. CDR1 and CDR2 from the germline V gene are LGHNA and YSLEER. The CDR3 loop spans 14 amino acids. CDR3 region: CASSQGGHTDTQYF. The CDR3, as DNA: TGCGCCAGCAGCCAAGGAGGTCACACAGATACGCAGTATTTT.

The CDR3 DNA follows: TGCGCCAGCAGCCAAGCGGGACAGGGGCCATACTATAATTCACCCCTCCACTTT. Its translation is CASSQAGQGPYYNSPLHF. The chain uses TRBV4-1 and TRBJ1-6; 10 bases match TRBD1. The CDR3 covers 18 residues. V lost 1 base to trimming and J lost 3 bases; unmatched junction nucleotides: 6. Germline CDR1 is MGHRA and CDR2 is YSYEKL.

The chain has TRBV7-3 and TRBJ2-3, with D perhaps matching TRBD2 (6 bases). This CDR3 has 16 amino acids. CDR1 is SGHTA, CDR2 FQGTGA, per germline. The germline V and J ends were trimmed by 4 bases and 0 bases, with 14 bases remaining between them. The CDR3, as DNA: TGTGCCAGCAGCTCCCTTAGCGGAACTAGCACAGATACGCAGTATTTT. Protein: CASSSLSGTSTDTQYF.

This clone was observed a handful of times. The chain carries TRBV30 and TRBJ1-3; D call uncertain. CDR3 length equals 13 residues. The germline gives CDR1 GTSNPN, CDR2 SVGIG (reference sequence). V lost 0 bases and J 9 bases, leaving 12 bases between the germline ends. The CDR3 reads CAWSVSVRGTIYF. CDR3 DNA sequence: TGTGCCTGGAGTGTATCGGTTCGCGGCACCATATATTTT.

The DNA of the CDR3 is TGCAGCGCTCTGACAGCTGGGGCCAACGTCCTGACTTTC. It specifies CSALTAGANVLTF. The chain employs TRBV29-1 and TRBJ2-6, with D possibly TRBD1 on 5 matching bases. This CDR3 has 13 amino acids. The germline V gene has CDR1 SQVTM and CDR2 ANQGSEA. V was clipped by 7 bases and J by 2 bases, with 9 bases between them.

This clone is a singleton in its sample. The genes are TRBV6-1 and TRBJ1-4; D is undetermined. The CDR3 covers 17 residues. Germline CDR1 is MNHNS and CDR2 is SASEGT. V was pared by 4 bases and J by 0 bases, with 15 bases between. CDR3 region: CASSAKPGGSTNEKLFF. In DNA, the CDR3 is TGTGCCAGCAGTGCCAAACCCGGAGGGTCAACTAATGAAAAACTGTTTTTT.

The chain is built from TRBV11-1 and TRBJ2-3; D possibly corresponds to TRBD2 (5 bases). There are 15 residues in the CDR3. Germline V CDR1 and CDR2: SGHAT, FQDESV (reference sequence). Trimming shortened V by 5 bases and J by 2 bases, and 14 bases separated the two germline ends. The CDR3 DNA follows: TGTGCCAGCAGCCGACTGTCCGGGAACACAGATACGCAGTATTTT. This translates into CASSRLSGNTDTQYF.

The rearrangement joins TRBV2 to TRBJ2-7; 7 nucleotides match TRBD2. The CDR3 runs 15 residues. Germline V gene sequence: CDR1 SNHLY, CDR2 FYNNEI. Trimming removed 6 bases from V and 4 bases from J; junction bases left unmatched: 12. The CDR3 protein is CASRVDPLAFYEQYF. The CDR3 bases are TGTGCCAGCAGGGTAGATCCACTAGCGTTTTACGAGCAGTACTTC.

This clone has only a few counts. This CDR3 is also generated by other DNA sequences in the sample. The chain recombines TRBV2 with TRBJ2-7, with D possibly matching TRBD2 (5 bases). The CDR3 is made up of 12 amino acids. Germline V lookup: CDR1 SNHLY, CDR2 FYNNEI. Trimming left V 6 bases short and J 1 base short, with 7 bases between. The CDR3 reads CASSRDSYEQYF. The CDR3 DNA is TGTGCCAGCAGCCGGGATTCCTACGAGCAGTACTTC.

The table lists this clone with a few counts. The chain joins TRBV6-5 to TRBJ1-1; 9 nucleotides line up with TRBD1. This CDR3 is built from 14 residues. V dropped 6 bases and J dropped 3; count of bases not matched to a gene: 5. CDR1 and CDR2 (germline): MNHEY, SVGAGI. The CDR3: CASSIQGADTEAFF. The CDR3 region has the DNA TGTGCCAGCAGCATACAGGGGGCCGACACTGAAGCTTTCTTT.

The genes are TRBV29-1 and TRBJ2-3; 11 bases map to TRBD2. Germline V gives CDR1 SQVTM, CDR2 ANQGSEA. The CDR3 extends over 14 amino acids. The CDR3 protein is CSLTLAGAQDTQYF. The CDR3 bases are TGCAGTCTAACACTAGCGGGAGCGCAGGATACGCAGTATTTT.

This rearrangement joins TRBV28 to TRBJ2-1; TRBD1 might be the D (6 bases). Trimming pared 3 bases from V and 3 bases from J, leaving 24 bases between. The germline gives CDR1 MDHEN, CDR2 SYDVKM. This CDR3 has 19 residues. This chain's CDR3 is CASSFPRDAGTRNYNEQFF. The DNA of the CDR3 is TGTGCCAGCAGTTTTCCCCGCGATGCAGGGACACGGAACTACAATGAGCAGTTCTTC.

The J gene is TRBJ1-5, the V gene TRBV6-6; D perhaps matches TRBD1 (6 bases). The CDR3 is made up of 16 amino acids. The germline V gene encodes CDR1 MNHNY and CDR2 SVGAGI (reference sequence). V was shortened by 4 bases and J by 5 bases, with 18 bases between the two germline ends. CDR3 bases: TGTGCCAGCAGTTCGGGAACAGGGCTGTACCATCAGCCCCAGCATTTT. Translation: CASSSGTGLYHQPQHF.